This TCR beta chain was obtained from a study of regulatory T cells in long-lasting Graves disease. Study as a whole: Recently diagnosed Graves' patients had received antithyroid drugs for under 3 months.

The time point is: newly diagnosed GD, antithyroid drugs for less than 3 months. After RNA was extracted from PBMCs, the TCR library was made from it. With EDTA tubes as the receptacles, around 10 milliliters of peripheral blood were drawn. Investigators prepared the TCR beta libraries by applying iRepertoire HTBI primers and Arm-PCR of CDR3 regions. TCRdb itself ran the multiplex PCR reads through MiXCR, one entry per CDR3 protein. This table has some 250,000 distinct CDR3 sequences, around 20% appearing once. This clonotype was observed a single time. The receptor was derived from a female donor with Graves disease. This specimen was peripheral blood mononuclear cells (PBMCs), taken at new diagnosis, from a patient treated with antithyroid drugs.

The CDR3 nucleotides read TGTGCCTGGAATTCGGGGACCTCCTACGAGCAGTACTTC. This gives the protein CAWNSGTSYEQYF. The V call is TRBV30, the J call TRBJ2-7; D is possibly TRBD1 or TRBD2 (5 bases each). V lost 4 bases, J lost 0 bases, and 10 bases lay in between. Germline V gene sequence: CDR1 GTSNPN, CDR2 SVGIG (reference sequence). The CDR3 is 13 residues long.